One T cell receptor (beta chain) is described in this entry. It lacks a known antigen. No qualities accompany the bases; no much larger clone lies one base away. This record belongs to a study of CD8+CD57+ T cells in acquired aplastic anemia (dated by TCRdb to the late 2010s). Broadly, across the study: Extracted DNA from sorted CD4+ and CD8+ cells averaged around 3.3 ug, ranging from about 0.18 to 27.4 ug. A CD8+CD57+ expansion meant a frequency higher than the mean frequency seen in healthy subjects.

CDR1 and CDR2, per the germline V gene, are SGHRS and YFSETQ. Spanning cysteine to phenylalanine, the CDR3 consists of 13 amino acids. The kept DNA is CDR3 alone, 39 bases in frame from the first base. V is cut by 0 bases and J by 10 bases, and the space between the germline ends is 13 bases. What the research found in general, with its limitations: Twenty-nine CD8+ CDR3 sequences were found in both patients and controls but appeared to be highly expressed in patients and within the immunodominant clones of the patients. Patients and healthy controls showed no significant difference in CD8+ Simpson's diversity (P=0.060).

Genomic DNA was used as template for profiling of TCR beta VDJ combinations and CDR3 sequences. An Illumina HiSeq 2000 was used for TCR repertoire sequencing. The authors' analysis ran thus. Repertoire assessment relied on Simpson's diversity index, CDR3 size and DJ length profiles, and TRBV/TRBJ rearrangement plots. Whichever DNA sequence was most abundant in the deep sequencing data was defined as the immunodominant clone. CDR3 amino acid sequences were checked for sharing across subjects and were also compared against the VDJdb database and published repertoires. TCRdb handled the public reads itself, with Q25 trimming in fastp and clone calling in MiXCR, and kept productive beta chains. Entries are consolidated by CDR3 protein sequence, retaining the most common genes and DNA. Clone size and V and J calls follow TCRdb, not the original study. The sample contains 150,000 or so distinct CDR3 sequences, around half of them found a single time. Of the sample, about an eighth falls within the top ten clones.

Patients chosen for sequencing had shown expansion of CD8+CD57+ cells by flow cytometry. Every patient had a diagnosis of severe acquired aplastic anemia based on International Study of Aplastic Anemia and Agranulocytosis and Camitta criteria. No patient had received any therapy when blood was sampled. The study deep-sequenced TCR repertoires of sorted CD4+ and CD8+ blood T cells from severe aplastic anemia patients and healthy subjects. Patients were enrolled in the USA under clinicaltrials.gov protocols 00001620, 01623167, 00001397, 00071045, 00081523 and 00961064. Ficoll-Paque density gradient centrifugation was used to isolate peripheral blood mononuclear cells. Before DNA was extracted, CD4+ and CD8+ T cells were sorted using either FACS or magnetic beads.

The chain joins TRBV5-1 to TRBJ1-1, with the D gene not confidently named. The sequence came from a human donor with aplastic anemia. Sample: sorted CD4+, CD8+, or CD8+CD57+ T cells (not recorded which) from PBMCs. The CDR3 here reads CASSLGREDGAFF. The nucleotide sequence reads as follows: TGCGCCAGCAGCTTGGGAAGGGAGGATGGAGCTTTCTTT.